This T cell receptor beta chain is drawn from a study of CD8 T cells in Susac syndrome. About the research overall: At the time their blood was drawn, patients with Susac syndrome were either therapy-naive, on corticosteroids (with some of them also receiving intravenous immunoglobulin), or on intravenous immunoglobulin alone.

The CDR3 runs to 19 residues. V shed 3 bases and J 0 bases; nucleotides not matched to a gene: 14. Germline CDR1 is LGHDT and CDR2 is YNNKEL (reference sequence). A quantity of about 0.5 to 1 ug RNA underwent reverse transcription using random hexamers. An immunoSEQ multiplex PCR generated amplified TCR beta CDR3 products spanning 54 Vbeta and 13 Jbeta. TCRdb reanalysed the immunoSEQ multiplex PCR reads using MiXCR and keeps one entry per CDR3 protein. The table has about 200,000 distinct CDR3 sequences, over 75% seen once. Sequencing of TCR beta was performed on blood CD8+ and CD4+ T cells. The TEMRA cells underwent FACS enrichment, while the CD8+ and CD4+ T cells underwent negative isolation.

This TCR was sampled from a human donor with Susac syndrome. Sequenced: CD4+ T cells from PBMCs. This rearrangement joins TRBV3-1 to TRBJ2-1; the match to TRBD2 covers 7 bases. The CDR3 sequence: CASSQQAGGGPLSYNEQFF. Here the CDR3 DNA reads TGTGCCAGCAGCCAGCAGGCTGGGGGGGGACCCCTCTCCTACAATGAGCAGTTCTTC.